The rows below give T cell receptor beta chains drawn from one sample of a study of neurological immune-mediated disorders. TCRdb fed the 5' RACE reads into MiXCR, producing one record per CDR3 protein. The repertoire holds some 80,000 distinct CDR3 sequences, with 4.3% as singletons. The specimen was PBMCs. The receptors stem from a woman aged 55-69 years with multiple sclerosis. Both conserved end residues are part of each CDR3. D genes are given only for firm matches. A clone size is listed for some rows: how often the clone was seen (once, few, many), or a class if it is expanded.

clone_size,d_call,v_call,j_call,cdr3_nt,cdr3_aa
many,NA,TRBV7-9,TRBJ2-4,TGTGCCAGCAGCTTTAGCCGGGGCACTTTAAACATTCAGTACTTC,CASSFSRGTLNIQYF
many,TRBD2,TRBV5-1,TRBJ2-3,TGCGCCAGCAGCTTGGGGACCCGGACTAGGAGCGGCAGCACAGATACGCAGTATTTT,CASSLGTRTRSGSTDTQYF
many,TRBD1,TRBV29-1,TRBJ2-7,TGCAGCGTTGGAGGACAGGGCCCGGCCTACGAGCAGTACTTC,CSVGGQGPAYEQYF
many,NA,TRBV7-2,TRBJ2-2,TGTGCCAGCAGCTTATTGAAGGACACCGGGGAGCTGTTTTTT,CASSLLKDTGELFF
NA,NA,TRBV5-5,TRBJ1-1,TGTGCCAGCAGCTTGCGAGGAAACGCAGGGCTCCTAAACACTGAAGCTTTCTTT,CASSLRGNAGLLNTEAFF
many,TRBD1,TRBV20-1,TRBJ2-1,TGCAGTGCTAGAGTGGCCAGGGGGAAGTACAATGAGCAGTTCTTC,CSARVARGKYNEQFF
many,NA,TRBV7-6,TRBJ1-1,TGTGCCAGCAGCTTAGAGGTGGGGTCCACTGAAGCTTTCTTT,CASSLEVGSTEAFF
many,NA,TRBV7-6,TRBJ1-4,TGTGCCAGCAGCACCAGGGGTGAAAAACTGTTTTTT,CASSTRGEKLFF
NA,NA,TRBV5-1,TRBJ2-1,TGCGCCAGCAGGCTTCCATCCGGGGGTGCTCCCTCCTACAATGAGCAGTTCTTC,CASRLPSGGAPSYNEQFF
many,NA,TRBV5-1,TRBJ1-1,TGCGCCAGCAGCTTGGTAGGGGGAGACACTGAAGCTTTCTTT,CASSLVGGDTEAFF